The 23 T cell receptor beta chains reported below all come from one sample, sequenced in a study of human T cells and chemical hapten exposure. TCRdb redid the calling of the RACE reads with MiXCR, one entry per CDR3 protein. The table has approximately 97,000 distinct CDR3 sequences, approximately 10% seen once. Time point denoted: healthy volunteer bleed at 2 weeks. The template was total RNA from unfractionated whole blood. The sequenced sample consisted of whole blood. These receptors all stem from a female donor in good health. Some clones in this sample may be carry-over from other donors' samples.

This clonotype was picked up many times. The CDR3: CSVVRQGEGETQYF. In DNA form, the CDR3 reads TGCAGCGTTGTTAGGCAGGGGGAGGGAGAGACCCAGTACTTC. The chain uses TRBV29-1 and TRBJ2-5; D is tentatively TRBD1 or TRBD2 (7 bases each). The germline CDR1 and CDR2 sequences are SQVTM and ANQGSEA. This CDR3 region has 14 residues. Between the trimmed V and J ends, which lost 4 bases and 4 bases, there was a span of 16 bases.

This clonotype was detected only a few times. The CDR3 sequence: CASSPRDPGYNEQFF. The DNA for the CDR3 is TGTGCCAGCAGCCCCCGGGACCCGGGCTACAATGAGCAGTTCTTC. The chain joins TRBV6-5 to TRBJ2-1; D assignment may be TRBD1 or TRBD2 (5 bases each). Germline CDR1 and CDR2: MNHEY and SVGAGI. V was clipped by 6 bases and J by 3 bases, with 15 bases between them. The CDR3 consists of 15 residues.

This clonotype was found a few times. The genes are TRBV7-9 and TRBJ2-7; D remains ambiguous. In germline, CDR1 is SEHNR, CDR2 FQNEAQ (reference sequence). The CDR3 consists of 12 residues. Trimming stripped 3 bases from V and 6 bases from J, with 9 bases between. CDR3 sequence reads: CASSLGLSEQYF. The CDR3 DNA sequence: TGTGCCAGCAGCTTGGGTTTGTCCGAGCAGTACTTC.

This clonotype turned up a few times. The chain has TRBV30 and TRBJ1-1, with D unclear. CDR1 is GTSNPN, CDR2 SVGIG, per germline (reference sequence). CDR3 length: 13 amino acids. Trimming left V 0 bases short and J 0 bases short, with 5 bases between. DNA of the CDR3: TGTGCCTGGAGTGTCGATATGAACACTGAAGCTTTCTTT. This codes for CAWSVDMNTEAFF.

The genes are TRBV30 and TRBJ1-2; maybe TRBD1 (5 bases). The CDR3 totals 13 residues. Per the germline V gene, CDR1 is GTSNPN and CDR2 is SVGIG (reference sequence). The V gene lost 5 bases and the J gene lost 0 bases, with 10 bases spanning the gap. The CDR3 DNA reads TGTGCCTGGGACAGCAGGGCTAACTATGGCTACACCTTC. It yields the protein CAWDSRANYGYTF. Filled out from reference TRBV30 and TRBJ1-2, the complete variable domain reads SQTIHQWPATLVQPVGSPLSLECTVEGTSNPNLYWYRQAAGRGLQLLFYSVGIGQISSEVPQNLSASRPQDRQFILSSKKLLLSDSGFYLCAWDSRANYGYTFGSGTRLTVV.

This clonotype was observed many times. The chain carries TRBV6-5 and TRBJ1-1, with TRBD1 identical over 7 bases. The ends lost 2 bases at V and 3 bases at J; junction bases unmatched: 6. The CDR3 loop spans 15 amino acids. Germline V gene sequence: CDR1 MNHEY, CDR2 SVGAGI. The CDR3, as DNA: TGTGCCAGCAGTTACGGCAGGGGGTTGCACACTGAAGCTTTCTTT. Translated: CASSYGRGLHTEAFF.

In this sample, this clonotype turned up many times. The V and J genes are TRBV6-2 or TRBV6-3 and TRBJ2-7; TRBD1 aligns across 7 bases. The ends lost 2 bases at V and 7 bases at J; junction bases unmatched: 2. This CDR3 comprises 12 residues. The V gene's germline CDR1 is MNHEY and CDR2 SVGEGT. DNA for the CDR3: TGTGCCAGCAGTTACCGGGACAGAGAGCAGTACTTC. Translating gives CASSYRDREQYF.

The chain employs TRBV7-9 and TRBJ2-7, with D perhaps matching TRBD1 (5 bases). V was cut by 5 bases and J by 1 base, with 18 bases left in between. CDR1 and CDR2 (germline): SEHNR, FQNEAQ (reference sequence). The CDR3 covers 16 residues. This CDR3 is CASSPSSQGRSYEQYF. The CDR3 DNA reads TGTGCCAGCAGCCCCTCCTCCCAGGGTCGTTCCTACGAGCAGTACTTC.

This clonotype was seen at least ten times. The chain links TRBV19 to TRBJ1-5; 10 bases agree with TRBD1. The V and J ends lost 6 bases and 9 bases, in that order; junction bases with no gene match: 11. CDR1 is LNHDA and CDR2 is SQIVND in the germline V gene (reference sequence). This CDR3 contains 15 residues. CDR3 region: CASSPSRTGGLPQHF. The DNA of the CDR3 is TGTGCCAGTAGCCCTTCGAGGACAGGGGGTTTGCCCCAGCATTTT.

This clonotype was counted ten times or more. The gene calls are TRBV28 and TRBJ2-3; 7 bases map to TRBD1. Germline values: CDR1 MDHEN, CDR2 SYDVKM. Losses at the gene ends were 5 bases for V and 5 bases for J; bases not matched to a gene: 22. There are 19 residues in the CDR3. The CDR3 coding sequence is TGTGCCAGCAGTCCACGTACACCCCGACAGGGCCGGCAGATAGATACGCAGTATTTT. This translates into CASSPRTPRQGRQIDTQYF.

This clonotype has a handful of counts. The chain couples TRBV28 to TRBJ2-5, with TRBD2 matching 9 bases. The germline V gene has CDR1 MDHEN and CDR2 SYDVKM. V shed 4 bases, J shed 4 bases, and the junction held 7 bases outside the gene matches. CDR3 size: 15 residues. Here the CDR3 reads CASSSDGREGETQYF. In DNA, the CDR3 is TGTGCCAGCAGTTCGGATGGGCGGGAGGGAGAGACCCAGTACTTC. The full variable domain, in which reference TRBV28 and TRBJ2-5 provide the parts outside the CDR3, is DVKVTQSSRYLVKRTGEKVFLECVQDMDHENMFWYRQDPGLGLRLIYFSYDVKMKEKGDIPEGYSVSREKKERFSLILESASTNQTSMYLCASSSDGREGETQYFGPGTRLLVL.

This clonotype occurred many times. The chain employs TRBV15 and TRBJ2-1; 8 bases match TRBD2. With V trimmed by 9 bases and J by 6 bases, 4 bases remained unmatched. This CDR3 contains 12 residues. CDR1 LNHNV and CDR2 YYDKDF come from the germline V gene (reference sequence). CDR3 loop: CATSGRANEQFF. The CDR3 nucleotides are TGTGCCACAAGCGGGAGAGCCAATGAGCAGTTCTTC.

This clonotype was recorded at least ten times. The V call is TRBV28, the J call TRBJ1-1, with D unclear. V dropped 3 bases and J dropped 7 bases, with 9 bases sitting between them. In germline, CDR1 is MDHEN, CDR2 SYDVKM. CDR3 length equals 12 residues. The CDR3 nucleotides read TGTGCCAGCAGTTTTTTGGGATATGAAGCTTTCTTT. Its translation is CASSFLGYEAFF.

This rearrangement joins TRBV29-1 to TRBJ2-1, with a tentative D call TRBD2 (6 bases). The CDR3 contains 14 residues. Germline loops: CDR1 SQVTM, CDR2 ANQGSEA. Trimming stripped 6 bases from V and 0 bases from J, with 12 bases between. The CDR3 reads CSVRDFSSYNEQFF. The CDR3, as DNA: TGCAGCGTGCGGGACTTCAGCTCCTACAATGAGCAGTTCTTC.

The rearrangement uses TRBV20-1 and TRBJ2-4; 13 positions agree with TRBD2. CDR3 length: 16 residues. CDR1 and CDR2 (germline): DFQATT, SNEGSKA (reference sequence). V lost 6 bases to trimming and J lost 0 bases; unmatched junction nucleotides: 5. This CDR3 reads CSATSGRALAKNIQYF. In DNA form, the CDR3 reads TGCAGTGCCACTAGCGGGAGGGCCTTAGCCAAAAACATTCAGTACTTC.

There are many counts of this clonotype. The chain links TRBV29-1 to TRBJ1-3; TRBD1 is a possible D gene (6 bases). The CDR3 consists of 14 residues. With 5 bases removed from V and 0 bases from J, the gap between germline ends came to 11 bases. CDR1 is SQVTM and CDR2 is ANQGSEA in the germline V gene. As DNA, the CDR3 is TGCAGCGTTTCAGGGGTCAACTCTGGAAACACCATATATTTT. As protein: CSVSGVNSGNTIYF.

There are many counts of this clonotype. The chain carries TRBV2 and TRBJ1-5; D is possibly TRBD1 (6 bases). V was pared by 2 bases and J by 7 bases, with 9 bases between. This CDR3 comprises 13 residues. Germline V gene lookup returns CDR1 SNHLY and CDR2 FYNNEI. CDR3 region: CASSEMGGQPQHF. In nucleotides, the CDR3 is TGTGCCAGCAGTGAAATGGGGGGCCAGCCCCAGCATTTT.

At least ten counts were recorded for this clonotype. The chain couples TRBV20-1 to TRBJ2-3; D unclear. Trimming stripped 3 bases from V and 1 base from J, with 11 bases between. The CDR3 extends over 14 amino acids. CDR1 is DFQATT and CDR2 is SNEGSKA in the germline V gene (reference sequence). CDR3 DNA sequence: TGCAGTGCTAGGGCCTCGACTCGCACAGATACGCAGTATTTT. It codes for CSARASTRTDTQYF.

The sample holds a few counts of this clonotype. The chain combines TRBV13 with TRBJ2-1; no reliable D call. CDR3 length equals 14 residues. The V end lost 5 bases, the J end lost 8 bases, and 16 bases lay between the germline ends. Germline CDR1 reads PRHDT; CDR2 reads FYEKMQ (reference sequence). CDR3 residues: CASSLRFAKDEQFF. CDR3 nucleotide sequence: TGTGCCAGCAGCCTTCGGTTTGCCAAGGATGAGCAGTTCTTC.

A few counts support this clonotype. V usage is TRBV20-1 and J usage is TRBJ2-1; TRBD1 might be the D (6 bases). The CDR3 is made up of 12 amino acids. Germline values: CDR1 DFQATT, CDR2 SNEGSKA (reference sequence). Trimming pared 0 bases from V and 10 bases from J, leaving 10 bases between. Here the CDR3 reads CSARDVGTEQFF. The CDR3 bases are TGCAGTGCTAGAGATGTCGGGACAGAGCAGTTCTTC.

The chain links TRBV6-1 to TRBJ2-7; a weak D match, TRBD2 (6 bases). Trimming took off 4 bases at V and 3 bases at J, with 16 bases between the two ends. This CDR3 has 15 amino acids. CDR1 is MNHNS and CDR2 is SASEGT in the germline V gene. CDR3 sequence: CASSALGLPVYEQYF. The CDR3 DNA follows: TGTGCCAGCAGTGCTTTGGGACTTCCTGTCTACGAGCAGTACTTC.

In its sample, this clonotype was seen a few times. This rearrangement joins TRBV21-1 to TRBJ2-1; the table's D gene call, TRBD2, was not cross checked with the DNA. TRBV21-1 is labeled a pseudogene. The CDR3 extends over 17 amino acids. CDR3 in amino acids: CASSKLRWRDPYNEQFF. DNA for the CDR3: TGTGCCAGCAGCAAGTTACGTTGGCGGGATCCCTACAATGAGCAGTTCTTC.

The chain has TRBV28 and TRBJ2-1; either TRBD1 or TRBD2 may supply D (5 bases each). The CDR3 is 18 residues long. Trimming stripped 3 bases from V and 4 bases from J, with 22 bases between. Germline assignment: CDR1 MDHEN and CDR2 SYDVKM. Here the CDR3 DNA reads TGTGCCAGCAGTTTTCGCTTCCCTCGGGGCCCGGGGTACAATGAGCAGTTCTTC. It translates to CASSFRFPRGPGYNEQFF. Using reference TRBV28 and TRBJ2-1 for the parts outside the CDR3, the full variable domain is DVKVTQSSRYLVKRTGEKVFLECVQDMDHENMFWYRQDPGLGLRLIYFSYDVKMKEKGDIPEGYSVSREKKERFSLILESASTNQTSMYLCASSFRFPRGPGYNEQFFGPGTRLTVL.